The text below deals with one T cell receptor beta chain. The same CDR3 also results from other DNA sequences found in this sample. The data stem from a study of blood T cell repertoires in COVID-19. Produced via immunoSEQ multiplex PCR; TCRdb's table is partial and in-frame only. The table records roughly 410,000 clones, approximately 90% of them present only once. The V gene's germline CDR1 is MRHNA and CDR2 SNTAGT. The CDR3 covers 13 residues. The V end lost 0 bases, the J end lost 6 bases, and 8 bases lay between the germline ends. The chain uses TRBV6-4 and TRBJ1-1; a possible D gene is TRBD1 (5 bases). The receptor comes from a woman between 40 and 50 years old with COVID-19, enrolled during active disease. The sequenced sample was peripheral blood. CDR3 sequence: CASSDSQGAEAFF. The DNA for the CDR3 is TGTGCCAGCAGTGACTCGCAGGGCGCTGAAGCTTTCTTT.